This T cell receptor beta chain derives from a study of T cells in Graves' hyperthyroidism and ophthalmopathy. Study-level information: The initial diagnosis was the point when peripheral blood was collected, ahead of any treatment. Study-wide results and caveats: The model made its ophthalmopathy prediction, and onset followed a median approximately 6 months later.

Clinical symptoms, serum thyroxine and TRAb, thyroid ultrasound and orbital computed tomography together formed the diagnostic basis. Amplified TCR beta CDR3 regions derived from RNA transcripts. An initial round of RT-PCR targeting the TCR CDR3 relied on the HTBI primer set. Via MiXCR, TCRdb re-called the multiplex PCR reads, giving one row per CDR3 protein. The sample includes around 270,000 distinct CDR3 sequences, roughly 19% of them seen just once. In this sample, this clonotype turned up many times. No antigen is known for it. From germline, CDR1 is GTSNPN and CDR2 SVGIG (reference sequence). The V and J ends lost 3 bases and 3 bases respectively, with 6 bases between them. CDR3 size: 12 residues.

This chain connects TRBV30 to TRBJ1-5; D not resolved. The sequence came from a man aged 45-60 years with Graves' ophthalmopathy. The specimen sequenced was blood. In nucleotides, the CDR3 is TGTGCCTGGAGCCCCTCCAATCAGCCCCAGCATTTT. Residues: CAWSPSNQPQHF.